Listed below are T cell receptor beta chains from one sample, sequenced in a study of T-cell reconstitution after alpha-beta-depleted transplantation in children. MiXCR, run by TCRdb on the PCR reads, gives a single entry per CDR3 protein. The repertoire holds about 610,000 distinct CDR3 sequences, over 9.5% seen once, with around 4% in the top ten. Source: PBMCs from the stem cell graft donor, taken from the stem cell graft. All receptors come from a human donor who donated a stem cell graft to a child with acute myeloid leukemia. The CDR3 runs from the conserved cysteine through the conserved F or W. The order of the fields is V gene, J gene, clone size, D gene, CDR3 DNA, CDR3 protein. D genes are given only for firm matches. Clone size is stated in some rows and not others, as once, few, many or a class when expanded.

V: TRBV12-3/TRBV12-4; J: TRBJ2-7; size: many; D: TRBD2; DNA: TGTGCCAGCAGTTTAACCCGACTAGCGGGAAATTACGAGCAGTACTTC; CDR3: CASSLTRLAGNYEQYF
V: TRBV20-1; J: TRBJ2-1; size: few; D: -; DNA: TGCAGTGCTAGAGCGGCTGCCAGAAATGAGCAGTTCTTC; CDR3: CSARAAARNEQFF
V: TRBV20-1; J: TRBJ2-3; size: few; D: -; DNA: TGCAGTGCTAGAGAATCGGCGAACCTGGGTGATACGCAGTATTTT; CDR3: CSARESANLGDTQYF
V: TRBV29-1; J: TRBJ2-7; size: -; D: TRBD1; DNA: TGCAGCGTTGGGGGGACAGGGGGCTCCTACGAGCAGTACTTC; CDR3: CSVGGTGGSYEQYF
V: TRBV20-1; J: TRBJ2-7; size: few; D: TRBD2; DNA: TGCAGTGCTAGAGATACCCCAAGCGGGAGGTACGAGCAGTACTTC; CDR3: CSARDTPSGRYEQYF
V: TRBV5-1; J: TRBJ2-5; size: few; D: TRBD2; DNA: TGCGCCAGCAGCCTGGGGGGGAGGTACCAAGAGACCCAGTACTTC; CDR3: CASSLGGRYQETQYF
V: TRBV4-3; J: TRBJ2-7; size: many; D: -; DNA: TGCGCCAGCAGCCAAGTTGGAGGGTACGAGCAGTACTTC; CDR3: CASSQVGGYEQYF
V: TRBV6-5; J: TRBJ2-1; size: few; D: TRBD2; DNA: TGTGCCAGCAGTTACTCCCCGCTAGCGGGAGCCACCCAGTTCTTC; CDR3: CASSYSPLAGATQFF
V: TRBV20-1; J: TRBJ2-7; size: few; D: TRBD2; DNA: TGCAGTGCTAGCCGGACTAGCGGGAGATTGTACGAGCAGTACTTC; CDR3: CSASRTSGRLYEQYF
V: TRBV2; J: TRBJ1-5; size: -; D: -; DNA: TGTGCCAGCCGAGAGCGGGGGATGTATCAGCCCCAGCATTTT; CDR3: CASRERGMYQPQHF
V: TRBV7-2; J: TRBJ1-2; size: many; D: TRBD1; DNA: TGTGCCAGCAGCTTCGGACAGGCTAGCTATGGCTACACCTTC; CDR3: CASSFGQASYGYTF
V: TRBV11-1; J: TRBJ2-3; size: few; D: -; DNA: TGTGCCAGCAGCTTGGGGACTCCCAGAAGTGATACGCAGTATTTT; CDR3: CASSLGTPRSDTQYF
V: TRBV5-1; J: TRBJ1-2; size: -; D: -; DNA: TGCGCCAGCAGCCCAAAGGGGACACTTGATGGCTACACCTTC; CDR3: CASSPKGTLDGYTF
V: TRBV12-3/TRBV12-4; J: TRBJ2-7; size: few; D: TRBD1; DNA: TGTGCCAGCAGTTCGACAGGGGCCACCGCCTACGAGCAGTACTTC; CDR3: CASSSTGATAYEQYF
V: TRBV24-1; J: TRBJ1-5; size: -; D: -; DNA: TGTGCCACCAGTTTAACTGACCAGCCCCAGCATTTT; CDR3: CATSLTDQPQHF
V: TRBV5-1; J: TRBJ1-1; size: -; D: -; DNA: TGCGCCAGCATGCAGAACACTGAAGCTTTCTTT; CDR3: CASMQNTEAFF
V: TRBV20-1; J: TRBJ1-6; size: few; D: -; DNA: TGCAGTGCTAGAGAACCAGGCAGGCCACCCCTCCACTTT; CDR3: CSAREPGRPPLHF
V: TRBV7-9; J: TRBJ2-1; size: many; D: TRBD2; DNA: TGTGCCAGCACTGCGGTAGCGGGAGGTTACAATGAGCAGTTCTTC; CDR3: CASTAVAGGYNEQFF
V: TRBV6-5; J: TRBJ1-3; size: -; D: -; DNA: TGTGCCAGCAGTTACTCGACATCAGGGTCTGGAAACACCATATATTTT; CDR3: CASSYSTSGSGNTIYF
V: TRBV20-1; J: TRBJ2-7; size: -; D: TRBD2; DNA: TGCAGTGCTAGAGACCTTGTAGCGGGAGGGCCTACCGAGCAGTACTTC; CDR3: CSARDLVAGGPTEQYF
V: TRBV7-9; J: TRBJ1-4; size: -; D: -; DNA: TGTGCCAGCACTTTTGAAGGGACCTATGAAAAACTGTTTTTT; CDR3: CASTFEGTYEKLFF
V: TRBV29-1; J: TRBJ2-7; size: few; D: TRBD1; DNA: TGCAGCGTTGGACAGGGGCGACTCTACGAGCAGTACTTC; CDR3: CSVGQGRLYEQYF
V: TRBV7-8; J: TRBJ1-6; size: many; D: -; DNA: TGTGCCAGCAGCTTAGCCGCGGGGTATAATTCACCCCTCCACTTT; CDR3: CASSLAAGYNSPLHF
V: TRBV28; J: TRBJ2-7; size: many; D: -; DNA: TGTGCCAGCAAGTTACAGGGTCCCTACGAGCAGTACTTC; CDR3: CASKLQGPYEQYF
V: TRBV6-2/TRBV6-3; J: TRBJ1-5; size: few; D: -; DNA: TGTGCCAGCATGCTAAGGGGTGGCAATCAGCCCCAGCATTTT; CDR3: CASMLRGGNQPQHF
V: TRBV7-8; J: TRBJ2-5; size: few; D: -; DNA: TGTGCCAGCAGCTTAACCCAGGGTCGGGAGACCCAGTACTTC; CDR3: CASSLTQGRETQYF
V: TRBV20-1; J: TRBJ2-1; size: many; D: -; DNA: TGCAGTGCCCCGACGAGCTGGGGCAATGAGCAGTTCTTC; CDR3: CSAPTSWGNEQFF
V: TRBV20-1; J: TRBJ2-2; size: -; D: -; DNA: TGCAGTGCTAGAGTTATCGTGGGCACCGGGGAGCTGTTTTTT; CDR3: CSARVIVGTGELFF
V: TRBV7-6; J: TRBJ2-7; size: -; D: -; DNA: TGTGCCAGCAGTCCTAGTGGGGTGGCCTACGAGCAGTACTTC; CDR3: CASSPSGVAYEQYF
V: TRBV5-1; J: TRBJ2-7; size: -; D: TRBD2; DNA: TGCGCCAGCAGCTTGGAGGGAGCGGGAGTAGGCCGGCGCGAGCAGTACTTC; CDR3: CASSLEGAGVGRREQYF
V: TRBV7-3; J: TRBJ2-3; size: many; D: -; DNA: TGTGCCAGCAGCTTAGACGGGAGCGGGGATACGCAGTATTTT; CDR3: CASSLDGSGDTQYF
V: TRBV20-1; J: TRBJ2-1; size: -; D: -; DNA: TGCAGTTCCCAAATTGACAATGAGCAGTTCTTC; CDR3: CSSQIDNEQFF
V: TRBV7-9; J: TRBJ2-5; size: few; D: TRBD1; DNA: TGTGCCAGCAGCCCCACCGGGACAGGGCGAGAGACCCAGTACTTC; CDR3: CASSPTGTGRETQYF
V: TRBV7-2; J: TRBJ2-5; size: few; D: TRBD2; DNA: TGTGCCAGCAGACTGGGACTAGCGGAAAAAGAGACCCAGTACTTC; CDR3: CASRLGLAEKETQYF
V: TRBV6-4; J: TRBJ2-3; size: many; D: TRBD2; DNA: TGTGCCAGCATCCCGCGGGGGTTCACAGATACGCAGTATTTT; CDR3: CASIPRGFTDTQYF
V: TRBV6-2/TRBV6-3; J: TRBJ2-1; size: -; D: -; DNA: TGTGCCAGCAGTTACCCCTTCGGGAATGAGCAGTTCTTC; CDR3: CASSYPFGNEQFF
V: TRBV7-8; J: TRBJ1-6; size: -; D: -; DNA: TGTGCCAGCAGCGCACTCGGGGGTGCGAATTCACCCCTCCACTTT; CDR3: CASSALGGANSPLHF
V: TRBV5-6; J: TRBJ2-5; size: many; D: TRBD1; DNA: TGTGCCAGCAGCTTCCGGACAGGGACCCCAGAGACCCAGTACTTC; CDR3: CASSFRTGTPETQYF
V: TRBV6-2/TRBV6-3; J: TRBJ2-1; size: many; D: TRBD2; DNA: TGTGCCAGCGGGCTAGCGCGGGAGGGTGAGCAGTTCTTC; CDR3: CASGLAREGEQFF
V: TRBV6-5; J: TRBJ1-6; size: few; D: TRBD1; DNA: TGTGCCAGCAGCTACCACGGACAGGGAAGGGCAGATAATTCACCCCTCCACTTT; CDR3: CASSYHGQGRADNSPLHF
V: TRBV12-3/TRBV12-4; J: TRBJ1-1; size: few; D: -; DNA: TGTGCCAGCAGTTTAGCTCAGGGCAGGACTGAAGCTTTCTTT; CDR3: CASSLAQGRTEAFF
V: TRBV6-5; J: TRBJ2-1; size: -; D: -; DNA: TGTGCCAGCAGTTACCCGTCGGGGGCGGGAGTATCCTACAATGAGCAGTTCTTC; CDR3: CASSYPSGAGVSYNEQFF
V: TRBV3-1; J: TRBJ2-1; size: few; D: TRBD2; DNA: TGTGCCAGCAGCCATGGGGCGGGGGGGAACAATGAGCAGTTCTTC; CDR3: CASSHGAGGNNEQFF
V: TRBV18; J: TRBJ2-3; size: -; D: TRBD2; DNA: TGTGCCAGCTCACCACGAGGCCCAGCGGGAGGGCCAAATACGCAGTATTTT; CDR3: CASSPRGPAGGPNTQYF
V: TRBV10-3; J: TRBJ2-3; size: many; D: TRBD2; DNA: TGTGCCATCAAGGAGCGGGAGATCGCAGATACGCAGTATTTT; CDR3: CAIKEREIADTQYF
V: TRBV11-2; J: TRBJ2-1; size: -; D: -; DNA: TGTGCCAGCAGCTTTAGTGGATCGGTGGGTGAGCAGTTCTTC; CDR3: CASSFSGSVGEQFF
V: TRBV7-2; J: TRBJ2-4; size: few; D: -; DNA: TGTGCCAGCAGTGGGGGAAGGGGCGGAGCCAAAAACATTCAGTACTTC; CDR3: CASSGGRGGAKNIQYF